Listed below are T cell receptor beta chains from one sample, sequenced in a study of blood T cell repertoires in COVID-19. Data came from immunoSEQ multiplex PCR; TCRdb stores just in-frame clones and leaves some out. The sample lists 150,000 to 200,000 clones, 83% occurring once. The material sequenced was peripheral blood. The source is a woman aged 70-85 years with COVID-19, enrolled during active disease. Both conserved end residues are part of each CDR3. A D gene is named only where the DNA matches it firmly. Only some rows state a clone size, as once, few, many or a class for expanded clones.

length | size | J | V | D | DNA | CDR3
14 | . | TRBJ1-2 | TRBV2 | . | TGTGCCAGCACTAGACAGGAAAAGAACTATGGCTACACCTTC | CASTRQEKNYGYTF
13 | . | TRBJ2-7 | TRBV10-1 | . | TGCGCCAGCGGGGGGGCAGGGCTCGACGAGCAGTACTTC | CASGGAGLDEQYF
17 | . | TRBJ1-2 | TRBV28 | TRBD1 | TGTGCCAGCAGTTATATTGCCCCCGGGACAGGGGTAGGTGGCTACACCTTC | CASSYIAPGTGVGGYTF
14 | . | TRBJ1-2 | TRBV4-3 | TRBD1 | TGCGCCAGCAGCCAACGGACAGGGGGCGTTGGCTACACCTTC | CASSQRTGGVGYTF
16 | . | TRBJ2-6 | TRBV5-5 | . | TGTGCCAGCAGCTTGCTGGTTAGCTCTGGGGCCAACGTCCTGACTTTC | CASSLLVSSGANVLTF
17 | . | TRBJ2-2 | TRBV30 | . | TGTGCCTGGAGTGTGAAAATCGGGAGAAAGGACACCGGGGAGCTGTTTTTT | CAWSVKIGRKDTGELFF
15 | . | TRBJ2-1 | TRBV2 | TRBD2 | TGTGCCAGCAGTGTGACTAGCGGGAGCCACAATGAGCAGTTCTTC | CASSVTSGSHNEQFF
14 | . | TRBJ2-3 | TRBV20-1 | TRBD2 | TGCAGTGCTAGTTTACGGGAGGGTGCAGATACGCAGTATTTT | CSASLREGADTQYF
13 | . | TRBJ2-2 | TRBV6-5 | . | TGTGCCAGCAGTTACGGCACAGGGATGGAGCTGTTTTTT | CASSYGTGMELFF
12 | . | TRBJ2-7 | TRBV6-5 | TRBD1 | TGTGCGACGACAGGGTACGGCTACGAGCAGTACTTC | CATTGYGYEQYF
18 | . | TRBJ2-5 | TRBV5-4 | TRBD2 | TGTGCCAGCAGCTTGGATCGAGGGCAAGCGGGAGGGCAAGAGACCCAGTACTTC | CASSLDRGQAGGQETQYF
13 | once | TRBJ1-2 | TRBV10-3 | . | TGTGCCATCAGCCGAGAGGGTGGCTATGGCTACACCTTC | CAISREGGYGYTF
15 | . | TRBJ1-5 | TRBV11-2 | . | TGTGCCAGCAGCCCACAGGGTGGATACAATCAGCCCCAGCATTTT | CASSPQGGYNQPQHF
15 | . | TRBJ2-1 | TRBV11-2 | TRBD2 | TGTGCCAGCAGCTTAGGGCCCGGGAGGGCCAATGAGCAGTTCTTC | CASSLGPGRANEQFF
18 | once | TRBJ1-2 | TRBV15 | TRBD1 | TGTGCCACCAGCGCAAACCCGGGACAGGAGACCTCTAACTATGGCTACACCTTC | CATSANPGQETSNYGYTF
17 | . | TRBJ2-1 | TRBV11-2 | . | TGTGCCAGCAGCGTGAAGCTGAGCTCACAGGCCTACAATGAGCAGTTCTTC | CASSVKLSSQAYNEQFF
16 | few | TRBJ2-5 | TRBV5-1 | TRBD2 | TGCGCCAGCAGCTCCCGGACTAGCGGGAGGCTAGAGACCCAGTACTTC | CASSSRTSGRLETQYF
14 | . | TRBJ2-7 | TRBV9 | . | TGTGCCAGCAGCGTAGGGGGCAGGGGCTACGAGCAGTACTTC | CASSVGGRGYEQYF
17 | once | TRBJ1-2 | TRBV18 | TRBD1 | TGTGCCAGCTCAACAAATGCTCCAGGGGGTGGAGACTATGGCTACACCTTC | CASSTNAPGGGDYGYTF
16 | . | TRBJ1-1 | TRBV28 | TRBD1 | TGTGCCAGCAAAAGTCCCGGGACAGGGTTCGGGGCCGAAGCTTTCTTT | CASKSPGTGFGAEAFF
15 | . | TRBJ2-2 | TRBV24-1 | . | TGTGCCACCAGTGGTAAACCATGGCGGGAAGGGGAGCTGTTTTTT | CATSGKPWREGELFF
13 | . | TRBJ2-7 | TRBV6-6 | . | TGTGCCAGCAGTTCGGGGTCTTGGGACGAGCAGTACTTC | CASSSGSWDEQYF
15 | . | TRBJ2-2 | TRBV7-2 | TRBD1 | TGTGCCAGCAGCCTGCGGACAGGAAACACCGGGGAGCTGTTTTTT | CASSLRTGNTGELFF
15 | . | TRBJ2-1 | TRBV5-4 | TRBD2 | TGTGCCAGCAGCCCCGGGACTAGCGGGACCGATGAGCAGTTCTTC | CASSPGTSGTDEQFF
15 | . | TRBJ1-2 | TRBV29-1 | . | . | CSVAEGAGTPPWHTF
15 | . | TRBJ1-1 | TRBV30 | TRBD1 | TGTGCCTGGAGCGATCGGACAGGGAGATTCACTGAAGCTTTCTTT | CAWSDRTGRFTEAFF
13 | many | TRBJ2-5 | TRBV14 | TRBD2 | TGTGCCAGCAGCCACGGAAGGACTAGCCCCCAGTACTTC | CASSHGRTSPQYF
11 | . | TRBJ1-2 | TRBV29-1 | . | TGCAGCGTTGACAGGGCTTATGGCTACACCTTC | CSVDRAYGYTF
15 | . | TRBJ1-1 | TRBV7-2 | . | TGTGCCAGCAGCTTAACGCCGGGGGTGAACACTGAAGCTTTCTTT | CASSLTPGVNTEAFF
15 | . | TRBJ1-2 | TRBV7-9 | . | TGTGCCAGCAGCTTAATGGCGCGACGGGGCTATGGCTACACCTTC | CASSLMARRGYGYTF
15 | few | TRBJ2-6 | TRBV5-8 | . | TGTGCCAGCAGCGTCGCAGGGACTGGGGCCAACGTCCTGACTTTC | CASSVAGTGANVLTF
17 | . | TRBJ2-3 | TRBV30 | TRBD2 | TGTGCCTGGCTCCCCCTTGGAGGGAGGGGAGGCCTAGATACGCAGTATTTT | CAWLPLGGRGGLDTQYF
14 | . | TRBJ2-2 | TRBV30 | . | TGTGCCTGGAGTCCCAGGGGTTGGTCCGGGGAGCTGTTTTTT | CAWSPRGWSGELFF
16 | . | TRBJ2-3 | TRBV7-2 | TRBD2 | TGTGCCAGCAGCTTAGTCGTAGCGGGAGGCACAGATACGCAGTATTTT | CASSLVVAGGTDTQYF
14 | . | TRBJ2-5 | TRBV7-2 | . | TGTGCCAGCAGCTTAGAGTCCCTACAAGAGACCCAGTACTTC | CASSLESLQETQYF
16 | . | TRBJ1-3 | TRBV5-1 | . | TGCGCCAGCAGCTTGGGGACAGATCCGTCTGGAAACACCATATATTTT | CASSLGTDPSGNTIYF
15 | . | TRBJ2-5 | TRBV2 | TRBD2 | TGTGCCAGCAGTTCTAGCGGGAGTTCGGGTGAGACCCAGTACTTC | CASSSSGSSGETQYF
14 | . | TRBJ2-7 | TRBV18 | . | TGTGCCAGCTCACCGGACAGATCGGGCACCGAGCAGTACTTC | CASSPDRSGTEQYF
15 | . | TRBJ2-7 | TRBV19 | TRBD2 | TGTGCCAGTAGTCAGGCGGGAGCCACTTCCTACGAGCAGTACTTC | CASSQAGATSYEQYF
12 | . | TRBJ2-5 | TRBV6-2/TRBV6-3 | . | TGTGCCAGCAGTTACCCAGGGGAGACCCAGTACTTC | CASSYPGETQYF
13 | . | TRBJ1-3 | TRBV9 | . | TGTGCCAGCTCGAGGCCTGGCGGAAACACCATATATTTT | CASSRPGGNTIYF
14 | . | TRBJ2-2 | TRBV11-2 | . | TGTGCCAGCAGCTTTAATCAGGTGGCCGGGGAGCTGTTTTTT | CASSFNQVAGELFF
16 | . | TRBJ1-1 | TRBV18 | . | TGTGCCAGCTCACCTCAACGTCTGACAGGGAACACTGAAGCTTTCTTT | CASSPQRLTGNTEAFF
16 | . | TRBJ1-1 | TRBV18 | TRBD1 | TGTGCCAGCTCACCCCGGACAGGGACTTTGAACACTGAAGCTTTCTTT | CASSPRTGTLNTEAFF
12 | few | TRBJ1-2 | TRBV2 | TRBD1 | TGTGCCAGCAGTGGGACAGGGCATGGCTACACCTTC | CASSGTGHGYTF
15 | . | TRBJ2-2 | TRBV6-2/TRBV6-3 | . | TGTGCCAGCAGTTACTCGGCAGGGGTCCCCGGGGAGCTGTTTTTT | CASSYSAGVPGELFF
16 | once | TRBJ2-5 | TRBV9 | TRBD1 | TGTGCCAGCAGCGCCGGGACAGGGGGACGCCAAGAGACCCAGTACTTC | CASSAGTGGRQETQYF
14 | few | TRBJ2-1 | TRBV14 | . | TGTGCCAGCAGCCAAGACGGGTTTTTCAATGAGCAGTTCTTC | CASSQDGFFNEQFF